This entry is about one T cell receptor (beta chain). Its antigen is undetermined. With 4 bases clipped from V and 1 base from J, the junction kept 4 bases outside the gene matches. Germline V lookup: CDR1 MNHEY, CDR2 SVGAGI. CDR3 length: 15 residues. These data belong to a study of T cells in tuberculosis. Study-level information: The T cells targeted glucose monomycolate, a mycobacterial lipid, via CD1B. This South African cohort compared adolescents with or without latent tuberculosis against adults with active tuberculosis.

Only in-frame clones appear in the TCRdb table, and some are missing; sequencing was by immunoSEQ multiplex PCR. Of around 33,000 clones in the sample, less than 95% are singletons; the top ten hold approximately 7.6%. Whole-study findings and limits: GEM motif frequencies gave approximately 70% accuracy; the GMM repertoire gave approximately 90%. Smaller alpha distances in active tuberculosis partly reflected shorter CDR3-alpha lengths.

The TCR was taken from a donor aged 10-29 years with latent tuberculosis or without tuberculosis infection. Some clones in this sample may be carry-over from other donors' samples. The specimen was PBMCs. V and J are TRBV6-5 and TRBJ1-2; 9 nucleotides agree with TRBD1. The CDR3 DNA reads TGTGCCAGCAGTTTAACAGGGGGCGGTAACTATGGCTACACCTTC. Amino acids: CASSLTGGGNYGYTF.